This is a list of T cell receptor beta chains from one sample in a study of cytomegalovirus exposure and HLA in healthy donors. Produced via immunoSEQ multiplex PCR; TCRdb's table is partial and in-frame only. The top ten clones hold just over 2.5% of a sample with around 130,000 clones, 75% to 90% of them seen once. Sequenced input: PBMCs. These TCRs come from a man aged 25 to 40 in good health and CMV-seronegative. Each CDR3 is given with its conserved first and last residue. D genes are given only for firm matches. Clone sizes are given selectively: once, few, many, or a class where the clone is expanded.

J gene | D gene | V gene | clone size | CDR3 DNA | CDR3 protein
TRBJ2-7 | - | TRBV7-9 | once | TGTGCCAGCAGCTTAGGCGTCTACGAGCAGTACTTC | CASSLGVYEQYF
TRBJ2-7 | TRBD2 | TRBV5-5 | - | TGTGCCAGCAGCTTGGAACTAGCGGGCTCCGAGCAGTACTTC | CASSLELAGSEQYF
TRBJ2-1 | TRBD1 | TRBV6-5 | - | TGTGCCAGCAGTCAGCTACGGACAGGTAATGAGCAGTTCTTC | CASSQLRTGNEQFF
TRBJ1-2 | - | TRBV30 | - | TGTGCCTGGACTGCCGACAGAGTCTATGGCTACACCTTC | CAWTADRVYGYTF
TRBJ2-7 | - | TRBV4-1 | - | TGCGCCAGCAGCCGTACAGGGCCTTCCTACGAGCAGTACTTC | CASSRTGPSYEQYF
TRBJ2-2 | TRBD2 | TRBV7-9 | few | TGTGCCAGCAGCTTACGGGGGGACGGGGAGCTGTTTTTT | CASSLRGDGELFF
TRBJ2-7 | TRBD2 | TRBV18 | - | TGTGCCAGCTCACTAAAGTCGTCTAGCGGGAGGGCCTACGAGCAGTACTTC | CASSLKSSSGRAYEQYF
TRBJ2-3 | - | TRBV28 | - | TGTGCCAGCAGTCCTGGGGCGGGAAGCACAGATACGCAGTATTTT | CASSPGAGSTDTQYF
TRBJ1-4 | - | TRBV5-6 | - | TGTGCCAGCAGCTTGCCGGGAAGAGGGGAAAAACTGTTTTTT | CASSLPGRGEKLFF
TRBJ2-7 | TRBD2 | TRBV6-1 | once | TGTGCCAGCGGGGCCCGGGGACTAGGAACCTACGAGCAGTACTTC | CASGARGLGTYEQYF
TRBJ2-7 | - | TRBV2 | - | TGTGCCAGCCGAGGAGGGACAGCGCGGGGTCTCGAGCAGTACTTC | CASRGGTARGLEQYF
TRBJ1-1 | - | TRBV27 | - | TGTGCCAGTAGTCGGAGGGGATGGAACACTGAAGCTTTCTTT | CASSRRGWNTEAFF
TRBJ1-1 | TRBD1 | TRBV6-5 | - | TGTGCCAGCAGTTTCCAATCGACAGGGCCTCGCCTCGCTTTCTTT | CASSFQSTGPRLAFF
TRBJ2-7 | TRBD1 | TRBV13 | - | TGTGCCAGCAGCACGACAGGGAACTCCTACGAGCAGTACTTC | CASSTTGNSYEQYF
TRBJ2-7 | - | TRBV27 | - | TGTGCCAGCAGAACAGGGTGGGTTGGCGAGCAGTACTTC | CASRTGWVGEQYF
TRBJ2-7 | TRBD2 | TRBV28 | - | TGTGCCAGCAGTGGCCTGGGGGAGGGCTACGAGCAGTACTTC | CASSGLGEGYEQYF
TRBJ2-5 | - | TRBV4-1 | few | TGCGCCAGCAGCCAAGCGGGAGAGACCCAGTACTTC | CASSQAGETQYF